Below, one T cell receptor beta chain is given with its context. The target antigen is unknown. This specimen comes from a study of cytomegalovirus exposure and HLA in healthy donors. Sequencing used immunoSEQ multiplex PCR; TCRdb keeps in-frame clones, though not all of them. The table shows around 400,000 clones, with roughly 85% occurring only once. Whole-study results and caveats: Subsequent analysis found a tendency for first-cohort TCR clusters to co-occur within the 120 or so validation repertoires.

The CDR3 is 17 amino acids. The germline V and J ends were trimmed by 4 bases and 3 bases, with 19 bases remaining between them. From germline, CDR1 is SGHRS and CDR2 YFSETQ. This chain uses TRBV5-1 with TRBJ2-2; D is possibly TRBD2 (7 bases). The specimen sequenced was PBMCs. The receptor was derived from a woman aged 18 to 35 in good health and CMV-seronegative. CDR3 in amino acids: CASSPTRGALDTGELFF. CDR3 in DNA: TGCGCCAGCAGCCCTACTCGGGGGGCCCTCGACACCGGGGAGCTGTTTTTT.